One sample yielded the 7 T cell receptor beta chains listed below, sequenced in a study of blood T cell repertoires in COVID-19. Method: immunoSEQ multiplex PCR; TCRdb's copy keeps in-frame clones and lacks some. The sample contains 100,000 to 150,000 clones, 79% of which appear only once. Material for sequencing was peripheral blood. The receptors were sampled from a man aged 35 to 55 with active or convalescent COVID-19.

In this sample, this clone turned up a few times. The chain combines TRBV18 with TRBJ1-5, with D hard to call. The CDR3 covers 15 residues. V was cut by 2 bases and J by 4 bases, with 12 bases left in between. Looked up from germline, CDR1 is KGHSH and CDR2 is LQKENI. DNA of the CDR3: TGTGCCAGCTCACCATCGAGGTCAGATAATCAGCCCCAGCATTTT. It codes for CASSPSRSDNQPQHF.

The V gene is TRBV7-9, the J gene TRBJ2-3; 11 bases are a match to TRBD2. Germline values: CDR1 SEHNR, CDR2 FQNEAQ (reference sequence). CDR3 length: 17 residues. The J segment lost 1 base and the V segment lost 6 bases, leaving 9 bases of the junction unmatched. CDR3 nucleotide sequence: TGTGCCAGCAGGCCAAGACCGGGACTAGCGGGCACAGATACGCAGTATTTT. Its protein product is CASRPRPGLAGTDTQYF.

The V and J genes are TRBV9 and TRBJ1-2, with D possibly matching TRBD1 (5 bases). The CDR3 is 14 amino acids. The germline V gene has CDR1 SGDLS and CDR2 YYNGEE. V was pared by 1 base and J by 6 bases, with 13 bases between. This chain's CDR3 is CASSVQGSGDGYTF. The CDR3 DNA sequence: TGTGCCAGCAGCGTACAGGGTAGCGGCGATGGCTACACCTTC.

The rearrangement joins TRBV27 to TRBJ1-2; D might be TRBD1 (6 bases). CDR3 size: 13 residues. The V gene lost 3 bases and the J gene lost 8 bases, with 13 bases spanning the gap. From germline, CDR1 is MNHEY and CDR2 SMNVEV (reference sequence). CDR3 nucleotides: TGTGCCAGCAGTTTTTCAGGGGCCGAAGGCTACACCTTC. It specifies CASSFSGAEGYTF.

The chain combines TRBV6-5 with TRBJ2-1, with 7 nucleotides matching TRBD2. J gave up 0 bases and V 8 bases, and 7 bases lay outside the gene matches. This CDR3 region has 15 residues. Germline CDR1 MNHEY, CDR2 SVGAGI. The CDR3 loop is CASSISSGSYNEQFF. CDR3 coding DNA: TGTGCCAGCTCCATTTCTAGCGGCTCCTACAATGAGCAGTTCTTC.

The chain joins TRBV7-2 to TRBJ1-1; D gene unclear. The CDR3 has 14 amino acids. The germline CDR1 and CDR2 sequences are SGHTA and FQGNSA. Trimming cost V 0 bases and J 0 bases, with 5 bases left between them. CDR3 sequence reads: CASSLAGVNTEAFF. CDR3 DNA: TGTGCCAGCAGCTTAGCGGGAGTGAACACTGAAGCTTTCTTT.

This clone came up once. As DNA, the CDR3 is TGTGCCAGCAGCGAACAGGGGAGACCCTACGAGCAGTACTTC. Encoded protein: CASSEQGRPYEQYF. V is TRBV9 and J is TRBJ2-7; 7 bases are shared with TRBD1. The germline V gene encodes CDR1 SGDLS and CDR2 YYNGEE. The length of the CDR3 is 14 residues. After removal of 3 bases from V and 2 bases from J, the junction contained 5 bases not matched to a gene.